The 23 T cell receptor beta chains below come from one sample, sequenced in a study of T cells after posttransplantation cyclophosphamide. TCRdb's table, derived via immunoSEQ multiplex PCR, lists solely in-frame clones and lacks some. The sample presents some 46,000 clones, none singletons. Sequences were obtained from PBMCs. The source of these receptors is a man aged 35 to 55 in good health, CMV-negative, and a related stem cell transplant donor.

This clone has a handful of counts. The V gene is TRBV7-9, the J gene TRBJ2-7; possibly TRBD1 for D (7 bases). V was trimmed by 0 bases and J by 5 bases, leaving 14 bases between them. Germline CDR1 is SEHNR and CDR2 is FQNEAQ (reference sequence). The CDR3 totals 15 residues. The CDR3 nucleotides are TGTGCCAGCAGCTTAGCTCGACAGGGAGGAAACGAGCAGTACTTC. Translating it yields CASSLARQGGNEQYF. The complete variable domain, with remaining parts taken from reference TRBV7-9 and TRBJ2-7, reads DTGVSQNPRHKITKRGQNVTFRCDPISEHNRLYWYRQTLGQGPEFLTYFQNEAQLEKSRLLSDRFSAERPKGSFSTLEIQRTEQGDSAMYLCASSLARQGGNEQYFGPGTRLTVT.

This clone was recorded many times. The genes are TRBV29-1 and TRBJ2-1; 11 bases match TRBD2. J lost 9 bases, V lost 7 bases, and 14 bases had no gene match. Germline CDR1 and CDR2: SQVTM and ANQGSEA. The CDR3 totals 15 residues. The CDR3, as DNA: TGCAGCGCCACTCCCCTGGGGACTAGCGGAGTTGAGCAGTTCTTC. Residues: CSATPLGTSGVEQFF.

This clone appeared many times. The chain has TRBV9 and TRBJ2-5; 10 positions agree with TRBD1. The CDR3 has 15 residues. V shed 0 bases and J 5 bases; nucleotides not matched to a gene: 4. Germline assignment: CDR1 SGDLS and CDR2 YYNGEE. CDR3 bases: TGTGCCAGCAGCGTAGGGGACAGGGGTTTTGAGACCCAGTACTTC. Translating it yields CASSVGDRGFETQYF.

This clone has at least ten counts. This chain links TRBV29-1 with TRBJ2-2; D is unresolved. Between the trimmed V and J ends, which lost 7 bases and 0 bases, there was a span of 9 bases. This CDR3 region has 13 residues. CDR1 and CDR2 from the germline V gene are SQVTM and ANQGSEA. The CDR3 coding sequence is TGCAGCGGGCGAACAGCGAACACCGGGGAGCTGTTTTTT. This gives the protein CSGRTANTGELFF.

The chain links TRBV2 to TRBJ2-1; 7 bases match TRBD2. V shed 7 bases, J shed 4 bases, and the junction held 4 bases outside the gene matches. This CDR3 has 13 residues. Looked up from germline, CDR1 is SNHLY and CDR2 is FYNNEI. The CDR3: CASKDGRYNEQFF. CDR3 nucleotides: TGTGCCAGCAAGGACGGGAGGTACAATGAGCAGTTCTTC.

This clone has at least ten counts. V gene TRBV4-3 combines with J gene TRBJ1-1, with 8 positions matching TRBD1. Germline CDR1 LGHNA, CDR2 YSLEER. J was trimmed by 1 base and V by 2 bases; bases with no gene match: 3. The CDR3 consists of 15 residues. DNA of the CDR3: TGCGCCAGCAGCCAACCCGGGACAGGGAACACTGAAGCTTTCTTT. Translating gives CASSQPGTGNTEAFF.

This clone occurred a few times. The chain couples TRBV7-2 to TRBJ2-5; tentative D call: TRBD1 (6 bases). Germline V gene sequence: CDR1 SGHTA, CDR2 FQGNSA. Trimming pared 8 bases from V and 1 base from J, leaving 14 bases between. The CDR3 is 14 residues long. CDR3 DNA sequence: TGTGCCAGCGAAACAGGGTTTGTCCAAGAGACCCAGTACTTC. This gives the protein CASETGFVQETQYF.

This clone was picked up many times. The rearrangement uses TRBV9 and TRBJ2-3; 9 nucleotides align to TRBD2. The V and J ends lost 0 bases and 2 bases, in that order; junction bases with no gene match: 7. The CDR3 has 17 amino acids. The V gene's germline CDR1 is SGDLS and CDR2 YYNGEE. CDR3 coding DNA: TGTGCCAGCAGCGTAGCGGCTAGCGGGGTCTCCACAGATACGCAGTATTTT. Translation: CASSVAASGVSTDTQYF.

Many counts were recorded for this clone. CDR3 bases: TGTGCCAGCAGCGTTGGACCGGGCGGCGGAGGTCAAGAGACCCAGTACTTC. Its translation: CASSVGPGGGGQETQYF. This chain uses TRBV9 with TRBJ2-5, with D possibly TRBD2 on 5 matching bases. Germline loops: CDR1 SGDLS, CDR2 YYNGEE. The CDR3 has 17 residues. Trimming took 2 bases from V and 2 from J, leaving 19 bases between them.

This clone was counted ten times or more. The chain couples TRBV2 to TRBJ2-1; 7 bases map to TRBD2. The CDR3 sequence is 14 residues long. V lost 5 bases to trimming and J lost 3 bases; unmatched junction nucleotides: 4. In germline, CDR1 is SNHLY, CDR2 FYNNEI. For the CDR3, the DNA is TGTGCCAGCAGTTCTAGCGGCCACTACAATGAGCAGTTCTTC. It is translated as CASSSSGHYNEQFF.

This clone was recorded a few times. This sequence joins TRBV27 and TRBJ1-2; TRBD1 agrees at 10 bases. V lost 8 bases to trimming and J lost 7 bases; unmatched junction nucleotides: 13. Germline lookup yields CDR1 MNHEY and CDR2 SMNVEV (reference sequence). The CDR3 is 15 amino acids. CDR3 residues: CASSSAGTGEGGYTF. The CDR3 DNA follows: TGTGCCAGCTCTTCGGCTGGGACAGGGGAGGGTGGCTACACCTTC.

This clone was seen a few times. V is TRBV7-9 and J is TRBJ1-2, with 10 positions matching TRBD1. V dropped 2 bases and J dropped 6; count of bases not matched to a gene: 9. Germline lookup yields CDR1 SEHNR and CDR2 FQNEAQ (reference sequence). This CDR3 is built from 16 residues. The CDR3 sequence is CASSLIGGQGLDGYTF. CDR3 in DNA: TGTGCCAGCAGCTTAATAGGGGGACAGGGGCTCGATGGCTACACCTTC.

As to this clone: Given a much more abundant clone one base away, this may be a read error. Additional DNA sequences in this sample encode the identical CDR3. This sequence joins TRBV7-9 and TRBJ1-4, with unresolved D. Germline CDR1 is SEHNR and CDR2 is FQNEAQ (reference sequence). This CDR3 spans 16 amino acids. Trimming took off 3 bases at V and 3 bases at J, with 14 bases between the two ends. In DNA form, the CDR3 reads TGTGCCAGCAGCTTGGCTGGAGGGTTCTCTAATGAAAAACTGTTTTTT. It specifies CASSLAGGFSNEKLFF.

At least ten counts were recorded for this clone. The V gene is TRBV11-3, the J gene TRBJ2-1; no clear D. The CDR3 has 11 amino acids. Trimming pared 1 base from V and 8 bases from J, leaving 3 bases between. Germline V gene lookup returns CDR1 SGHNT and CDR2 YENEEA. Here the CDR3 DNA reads TGTGCCAGCAGCTTAGCGGATGAGCAGTTCTTC. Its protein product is CASSLADEQFF. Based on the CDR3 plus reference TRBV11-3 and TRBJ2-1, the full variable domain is EAGVVQSPRYKIIEKKQPVAFWCNPISGHNTLYWYLQNLGQGPELLIRYENEEAVDDSQLPKDRFSAERLKGVDSTLKIQPAELGDSAVYLCASSLADEQFFGPGTRLTVL.

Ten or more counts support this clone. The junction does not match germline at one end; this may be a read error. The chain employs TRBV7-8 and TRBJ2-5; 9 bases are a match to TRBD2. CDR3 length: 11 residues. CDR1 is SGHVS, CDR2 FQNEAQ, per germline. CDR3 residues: CASSLGEREDF. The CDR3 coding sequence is TGTGCCAGCAGCTTAGGGGAGCGGGAGGACTTC.

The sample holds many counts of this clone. CDR3 amino acids: CASGLVGGGKTEAFF. The CDR3 DNA follows: TGTGCTAGTGGTTTGGTGGGGGGGGGTAAGACTGAAGCTTTCTTT. The chain carries TRBV12-5 and TRBJ1-1, with a tentative D call TRBD1 (5 bases). Trimming stripped 0 bases from V and 5 bases from J, with 13 bases between. The length of the CDR3 is 15 residues. Germline CDR1 and CDR2: LGHNT and FRNRAP.

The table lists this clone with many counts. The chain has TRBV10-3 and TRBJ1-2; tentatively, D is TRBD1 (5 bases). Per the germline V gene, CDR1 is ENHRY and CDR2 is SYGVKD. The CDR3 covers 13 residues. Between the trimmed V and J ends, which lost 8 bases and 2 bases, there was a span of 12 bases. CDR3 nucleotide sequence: TGTGCCATCCCGACAGAAGGGAACTATGGCTACACCTTC. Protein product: CAIPTEGNYGYTF.

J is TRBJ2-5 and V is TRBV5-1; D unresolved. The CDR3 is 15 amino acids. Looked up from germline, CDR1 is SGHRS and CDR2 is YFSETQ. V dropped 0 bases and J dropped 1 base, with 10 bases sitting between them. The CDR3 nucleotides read TGCGCCAGCAGCTTGGGTCGCCAGATCCAAGAGACCCAGTACTTC. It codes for CASSLGRQIQETQYF.

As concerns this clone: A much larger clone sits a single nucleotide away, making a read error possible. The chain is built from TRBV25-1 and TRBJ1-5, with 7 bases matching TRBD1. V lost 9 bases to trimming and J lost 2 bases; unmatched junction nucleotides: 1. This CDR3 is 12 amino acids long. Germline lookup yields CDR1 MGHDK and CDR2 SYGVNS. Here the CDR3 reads CASGQGNQPQHF. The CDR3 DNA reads TGTGCCAGTGGACAGGGCAATCAGCCCCAGCATTTT.

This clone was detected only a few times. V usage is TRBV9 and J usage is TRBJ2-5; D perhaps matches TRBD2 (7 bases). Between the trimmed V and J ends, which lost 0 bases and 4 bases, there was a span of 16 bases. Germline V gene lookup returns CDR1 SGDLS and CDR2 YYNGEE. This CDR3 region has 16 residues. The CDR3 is CASSVDPGGQGETQYF. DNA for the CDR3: TGTGCCAGCAGCGTAGATCCGGGGGGCCAGGGAGAGACCCAGTACTTC. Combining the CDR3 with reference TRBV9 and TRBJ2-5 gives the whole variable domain DSGVTQTPKHLITATGQRVTLRCSPRSGDLSVYWYQQSLDQGLQFLIQYYNGEERAKGNILERFSAQQFPDLHSELNLSSLELGDSALYFCASSVDPGGQGETQYFGPGTRLLVL.

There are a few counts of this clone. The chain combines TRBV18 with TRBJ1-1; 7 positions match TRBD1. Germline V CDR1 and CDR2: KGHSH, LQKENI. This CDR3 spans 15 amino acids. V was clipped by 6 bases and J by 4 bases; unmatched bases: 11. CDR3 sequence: CASSPTQGTGTEAFF. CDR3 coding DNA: TGTGCCAGCTCCCCTACACAGGGGACGGGCACTGAAGCTTTCTTT.

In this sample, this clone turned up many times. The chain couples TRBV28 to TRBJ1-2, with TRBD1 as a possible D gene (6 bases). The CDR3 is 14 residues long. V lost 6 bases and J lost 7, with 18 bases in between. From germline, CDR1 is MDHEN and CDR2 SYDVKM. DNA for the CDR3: TGTGCCAGCAGCAAGGCCGACAGGAAATTTGGCTACACCTTC. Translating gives CASSKADRKFGYTF.

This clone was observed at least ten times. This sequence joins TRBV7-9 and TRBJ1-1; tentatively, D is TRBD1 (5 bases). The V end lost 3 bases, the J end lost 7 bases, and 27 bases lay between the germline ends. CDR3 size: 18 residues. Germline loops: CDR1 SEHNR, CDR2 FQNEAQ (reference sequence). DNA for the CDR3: TGTGCCAGCAGCTTTCCGGTTGGAGGGGCCCACCATGGGGGTGAAGCTTTCTTT. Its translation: CASSFPVGGAHHGGEAFF.